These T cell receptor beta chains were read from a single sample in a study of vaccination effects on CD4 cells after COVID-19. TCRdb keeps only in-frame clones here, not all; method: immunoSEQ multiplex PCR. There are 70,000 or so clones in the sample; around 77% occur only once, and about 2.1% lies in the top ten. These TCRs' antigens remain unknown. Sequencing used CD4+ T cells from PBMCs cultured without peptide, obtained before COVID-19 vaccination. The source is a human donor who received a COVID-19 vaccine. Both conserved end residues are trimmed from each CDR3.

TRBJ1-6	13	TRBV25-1	ASSDSGRDNSPLH
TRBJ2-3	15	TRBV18	ASSPKGDRAMKDTQY
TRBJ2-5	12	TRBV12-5	ASGQARGLETQY
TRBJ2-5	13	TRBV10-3	AISEGLAGSETQY
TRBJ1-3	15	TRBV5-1	ASSLHRATDSGNTIY
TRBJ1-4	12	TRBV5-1	ASSSGTGGEKLF
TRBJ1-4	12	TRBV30	AWTRTGVNEKLF
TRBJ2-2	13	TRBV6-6	ASRNSGGAPGELF
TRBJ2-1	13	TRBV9	ASSDGLAGGYGQF
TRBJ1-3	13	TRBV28	ASSLRGSSGNTIY
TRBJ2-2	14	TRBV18	ASSPDATVGTGELF
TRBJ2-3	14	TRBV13	ASSATGTGFADTQY
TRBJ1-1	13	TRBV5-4	ASSFPGGQNTEAF
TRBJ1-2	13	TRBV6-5	ASSSPRQGATGYT
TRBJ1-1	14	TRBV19	ASSIRDRGINTEAF
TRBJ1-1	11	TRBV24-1	ATSETDRGQAF
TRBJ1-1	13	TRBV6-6	ASSYLGSSNTEAF